This passage covers 8 T cell receptor beta chains from one sample sequenced in a study of blood T cells in healthy people across ages. Together with a sample-barcoded 5' primer, a J-beta primer mix was included in a second PCR lasting about 7 to 12 cycles. MiXCR was run by TCRdb on the 5' RACE reads, yielding one entry per CDR3 protein. The top ten clones hold about 22% of a sample with 700,000 or so distinct CDR3 sequences, 22% of them seen once. Sequencing used blood. These receptor sequences come from a man aged 65 to 79 in good health.

The CDR3 region is CASSPPRRRGLDTEAFF. DNA for the CDR3: TGTGCCAGCAGTCCACCGCGCCGCAGGGGGCTCGACACTGAAGCTTTCTTT. The V gene is TRBV6-1, the J gene TRBJ1-1; 8 bases match TRBD1. The V segment lost 5 bases and the J segment 3 bases; nucleotides outside the gene matches: 14. Looked up from germline, CDR1 is MNHNS and CDR2 is SASEGT. This CDR3 spans 17 amino acids.

This clonotype showed up just a few times. The chain carries TRBV11-3 and TRBJ2-1; TRBD2 aligns across 8 bases. The junction had 6 bases not matched to a gene; V was cut back by 3 bases and J by 8 bases. Germline V gives CDR1 SGHNT, CDR2 YENEEA. The length of the CDR3 is 14 residues. CDR3 sequence reads: CASSFRSGAHEQFF. The CDR3 DNA is TGTGCCAGCAGCTTTCGTAGCGGGGCCCATGAGCAGTTCTTC. Filled out from reference TRBV11-3 and TRBJ2-1, the complete variable domain reads EAGVVQSPRYKIIEKKQPVAFWCNPISGHNTLYWYLQNLGQGPELLIRYENEEAVDDSQLPKDRFSAERLKGVDSTLKIQPAELGDSAVYLCASSFRSGAHEQFFGPGTRLTVL.

This chain uses TRBV5-1 with TRBJ1-1; 9 nucleotides align to TRBD1. V dropped 3 bases and J dropped 3; count of bases not matched to a gene: 6. This CDR3 is 15 amino acids long. Germline CDR1 is SGHRS and CDR2 is YFSETQ. CDR3 bases: TGCGCCAGCAGCTCGCCGGGACAGGGTTACACTGAAGCTTTCTTT. Translating it yields CASSSPGQGYTEAFF.

This clonotype appeared many times. This chain uses TRBV5-1 with TRBJ2-1, with D perhaps matching TRBD1 (5 bases). Trimming stripped 2 bases from V and 2 bases from J, with 5 bases between. CDR3 size: 13 residues. Germline CDR1 is SGHRS and CDR2 is YFSETQ. The CDR3: CASSLGAYNEQFF. CDR3 DNA sequence: TGCGCCAGCAGCTTAGGGGCCTACAATGAGCAGTTCTTC.

This clonotype was observed a few times. The V and J genes are TRBV25-1 and TRBJ2-5; 7 bases are shared with TRBD2. The CDR3 has 17 amino acids. The J segment lost 1 base and the V segment lost 1 base, leaving 9 bases of the junction unmatched. Looked up from germline, CDR1 is MGHDK and CDR2 is SYGVNS. The CDR3 loop reads CASSELPAGRFQETQYF. Written as DNA, the CDR3 is TGTGCCAGCAGTGAATTACCAGCGGGGAGATTCCAAGAGACCCAGTACTTC.

The chain has TRBV19 and TRBJ2-5; a possible D gene is TRBD1 (5 bases). The CDR3 runs 12 residues. V lost 5 bases, J lost 8 bases, and 12 bases lay in between. Germline V gene sequence: CDR1 LNHDA, CDR2 SQIVND (reference sequence). The CDR3: CASSSRRGTQYF. In DNA, the CDR3 is TGTGCCAGTAGTTCCAGAAGGGGAACCCAGTACTTC.

The chain combines TRBV29-1 with TRBJ2-2; 10 bases match TRBD1. Per the germline V gene, CDR1 is SQVTM and CDR2 is ANQGSEA. V was clipped by 8 bases and J by 6 bases; unmatched bases: 6. CDR3 length equals 13 residues. The CDR3 reads CSSGTGVPGELFF. The CDR3 DNA reads as TGCAGCTCCGGGACAGGGGTTCCCGGGGAGCTGTTTTTT.

J is TRBJ2-7 and V is TRBV7-2; 9 bases line up with TRBD2. The CDR3 is made up of 15 amino acids. V lost 1 base and J lost 4; bases outside the gene matches: 5. The germline gives CDR1 SGHTA, CDR2 FQGNSA. CDR3 residues: CASSLEVAGGYEQYF. The CDR3 region has the DNA TGTGCCAGCAGCTTAGAAGTGGCGGGGGGGTACGAGCAGTACTTC.